Following are 30 T cell receptor beta chains from one sample sequenced in a study of blood T cell repertoires in COVID-19. Sequencing used immunoSEQ multiplex PCR; TCRdb keeps in-frame clones, though not all of them. The sample lists about 220,000 clones; approximately 89% were seen once. Sequenced: PBMCs or T cells enriched from blood (not recorded which). The receptor source for this set is a middle-aged woman with acute COVID-19.

The V call is TRBV5-1, the J call TRBJ2-7, with TRBD2 identical over 8 bases. This CDR3 region has 14 residues. Germline V gene data show CDR1 as SGHRS and CDR2 as YFSETQ. The junction had 5 bases not matched to a gene; V was cut back by 0 bases and J by 6 bases. CDR3 coding DNA: TGCGCCAGCAGCTTGGCTCGGGGGGGAGGCGAGCAGTACTTC. Amino acids: CASSLARGGGEQYF.

V is TRBV27 and J is TRBJ1-4; D is uncertain. This CDR3 contains 14 residues. From germline, CDR1 is MNHEY and CDR2 SMNVEV (reference sequence). V gave up 6 bases and J gave up 7 bases, with 15 bases separating them. The CDR3 spells CASSPIRPGEKLFF. CDR3 bases: TGTGCCAGCAGCCCTATCCGGCCGGGTGAAAAACTGTTTTTT.

Turning to this clone: The sample has other DNA sequences that encode this CDR3 too. V gene TRBV2 combines with J gene TRBJ1-5; TRBD1 is a possible D gene (5 bases). The ends were cut back, 4 bases at V and 4 bases at J, with 11 bases in the middle. CDR3 length: 14 residues. Germline V gene data show CDR1 as SNHLY and CDR2 as FYNNEI. CDR3: CASSVSGGNQPQHF. CDR3 nucleotide sequence: TGTGCCAGCAGTGTGTCCGGGGGGAATCAGCCCCAGCATTTT.

Remarks on this clone: This same CDR3 is encoded by further DNA sequences in the sample. DNA of the CDR3: TGCGCCAGCAGCTTGCCGGGCCAAGAGACCCAGTACTTC. This codes for CASSLPGQETQYF. This chain links TRBV5-1 with TRBJ2-5; D gene uncertain. Germline lookup yields CDR1 SGHRS and CDR2 YFSETQ. With 1 base removed from V and 1 base from J, the gap between germline ends came to 5 bases. The CDR3 has 13 amino acids.

The chain links TRBV5-1 to TRBJ1-1, with 7 positions matching TRBD1. Germline lookup yields CDR1 SGHRS and CDR2 YFSETQ. The CDR3 is 15 residues long. V trimming: 4 bases; J trimming: 4 bases; junction bases outside the gene matches: 10. CDR3 in amino acids: CASSPQQGMGTEAFF. CDR3 bases: TGCGCCAGCAGCCCCCAACAGGGGATGGGCACTGAAGCTTTCTTT.

This clone was seen a few times. In DNA form, the CDR3 reads TGCGCCAGCAGCCAAGTACTAGTTTTAGCCGGGGAGCTGTTTTTT. Residues: CASSQVLVLAGELFF. This chain links TRBV4-1 with TRBJ2-2; TRBD2 is a possible D gene (5 bases). V was shortened by 1 base and J by 6 bases, with 12 bases between the two germline ends. From germline, CDR1 is MGHRA and CDR2 YSYEKL. The length of the CDR3 is 15 residues.

This clone appeared once. The gene calls are TRBV11-2 and TRBJ2-7; TRBD2 matches at 12 bases. Per the germline V gene, CDR1 is SGHAT and CDR2 is FQNNGV. V lost 5 bases, J lost 4 bases, and 6 bases stayed unmatched. CDR3 length: 15 amino acids. This CDR3 reads CASSPGLAGLYEQYF. As DNA, the CDR3 is TGTGCCAGCAGCCCCGGACTAGCGGGGCTTTACGAGCAGTACTTC.

As to this clone: The junction differs from germline at one of its ends, possibly a read error. Different DNA sequences within this sample yield the same CDR3. The CDR3 is CASSFQGAGGYTF. In DNA, the CDR3 is TGTGCTAGCAGCTTCCAGGGGGCTGGGGGCTACACCTTC. The V call is TRBV5-4, the J call TRBJ1-2; 8 positions match TRBD1. The V gene's germline CDR1 is SGHNT and CDR2 YYREEE (reference sequence). The CDR3 consists of 13 residues.

In this sample, this clone turned up once. The rearrangement joins TRBV7-6 to TRBJ1-4, with D maybe TRBD1 (5 bases). Trimming took 6 bases from V and 0 from J, leaving 8 bases between them. CDR3 size: 14 residues. The V gene's germline CDR1 is SGHVS and CDR2 FNYEAQ. As DNA, the CDR3 is TGTGCCAGCAGGCAGACAGCAACTAATGAAAAACTGTTTTTT. It codes for CASRQTATNEKLFF.

This CDR3 is CASSPPGPNEKLFF. CDR3 DNA: TGTGCCAGCTCACCGCCAGGGCCTAATGAAAAACTGTTTTTT. The genes are TRBV18 and TRBJ1-4, with a weak D call TRBD1 (5 bases). The germline V gene encodes CDR1 KGHSH and CDR2 LQKENI. The CDR3 runs 14 residues. V shed 3 bases and J shed 3 bases, with 8 bases lying between them.

The chain couples TRBV2 to TRBJ2-2; a weak D match, TRBD2 (6 bases). The CDR3 contains 14 residues. V lost 6 bases to trimming and J lost 4 bases, with 12 bases between them. Germline values: CDR1 SNHLY, CDR2 FYNNEI. The CDR3 coding sequence is TGTGCCAGCAGGTGGGACTCCAGCACCGGGGAGCTGTTTTTT. Its translation: CASRWDSSTGELFF. The variable domain in full, with the rest retrieved from reference TRBV2 and TRBJ2-2, is EPEVTQTPSHQVTQMGQEVILRCVPISNHLYFYWYRQILGQKVEFLVSFYNNEISEKSEIFDDQFSVERPDGSNFTLKIRSTKLEDSAMYFCASRWDSSTGELFFGEGSRLTVL.

The chain employs TRBV20-1 and TRBJ2-3, with D tentatively TRBD1 (5 bases). V was trimmed by 6 bases and J by 5 bases, leaving 6 bases between them. CDR1 and CDR2 from the germline V gene are DFQATT and SNEGSKA (reference sequence). The CDR3 extends over 10 amino acids. The CDR3 sequence: CSARGDTQYF. The CDR3 DNA follows: TGCAGTGCAAGGGGAGATACGCAGTATTTT.

The rearrangement uses TRBV5-6 and TRBJ1-2; tentative D call: TRBD1 (6 bases). The CDR3 sequence is 14 residues long. The V end was cut by 0 bases, the J end by 2 bases, with 8 bases between. The germline V gene has CDR1 SGHDT and CDR2 YYEEEE. CDR3 sequence: CASSLGGHNYGYTF. CDR3 bases: TGTGCCAGCAGCTTGGGGGGGCACAACTATGGCTACACCTTC.

The chain couples TRBV6-4 to TRBJ2-2; weak D call: TRBD1 (6 bases). V was cut by 8 bases and J by 6 bases, with 16 bases left in between. The CDR3 sequence is 14 residues long. Germline V lookup: CDR1 MRHNA, CDR2 SNTAGT. The CDR3 protein is CASAEDQGPGELFF. CDR3 in DNA: TGTGCCAGCGCCGAGGATCAGGGGCCCGGGGAGCTGTTTTTT.

This chain links TRBV7-2 with TRBJ2-3; TRBD2 might be the D (6 bases). This CDR3 contains 15 residues. The ends were cut back, 7 bases at V and 6 bases at J, with 20 bases in the middle. From germline, CDR1 is SGHTA and CDR2 FQGNSA. The CDR3 bases are TGTGCCAGCACCCAGGACGGGAGTGGGAGCGATACGCAGTATTTT. It translates to CASTQDGSGSDTQYF.

The CDR3 coding sequence is TGTGCCAGTAGTCCAGTGGGCGGGGTCTACGAGCAGTACTTC. Translation gives CASSPVGGVYEQYF. The rearrangement links TRBV19 to TRBJ2-7; weak D call: TRBD2 (6 bases). The V and J ends lost 5 bases and 3 bases respectively, with 14 bases between them. CDR3 length: 14 residues. Germline CDR1 is LNHDA and CDR2 is SQIVND (reference sequence).

The CDR3 loop is CASKVGGTEAFF. The CDR3 DNA sequence: TGTGCCAGCAAAGTCGGGGGAACTGAAGCTTTCTTT. The V gene is TRBV2, the J gene TRBJ1-1; tentative D call: TRBD1 (5 bases). The CDR3 sequence is 12 residues long. Germline CDR1 and CDR2: SNHLY and FYNNEI. Trimming pared 7 bases from V and 5 bases from J, leaving 11 bases between.

The genes are TRBV20-1 and TRBJ2-2; 7 positions agree with TRBD1. With V trimmed by 3 bases and J by 6 bases, 7 bases remained unmatched. The germline V gene encodes CDR1 DFQATT and CDR2 SNEGSKA (reference sequence). The CDR3 spans 14 residues. The chain's CDR3 is CSASRTGGAGELFF. In nucleotides, the CDR3 is TGCAGTGCTAGTAGGACAGGAGGCGCCGGGGAGCTGTTTTTT.

The table lists this clone with a count of one. The J gene is TRBJ1-2, the V gene TRBV3-1 (or the pseudogene TRBV3-2); tentative D call: TRBD1 (6 bases). Looked up from germline, CDR1 is LGHDT and CDR2 is YNNKEL (reference sequence). Trimming removed 2 bases from V and 7 bases from J, with 8 bases in between. The CDR3 has 12 residues. The CDR3, as DNA: TGTGCCAGCAGCCAAAAGGGGGTTGGCTACACCTTC. Translating gives CASSQKGVGYTF.

J is TRBJ1-1 and V is TRBV4-1; no clear D gene. With 5 bases removed from V and 6 bases from J, the gap between germline ends came to 7 bases. CDR3 length equals 11 residues. The germline CDR1 and CDR2 sequences are MGHRA and YSYEKL. The CDR3 sequence is CASSGLAEAFF. DNA of the CDR3: TGCGCCAGCAGCGGGCTGGCTGAAGCTTTCTTT.

For the CDR3, the DNA is TGTGCCAGCAGCTACAGGGGGTCCGGAAACACCATATATTTT. It is translated as CASSYRGSGNTIYF. V usage is TRBV7-8 and J usage is TRBJ1-3; 8 bases map to TRBD1. Germline V gene data show CDR1 as SGHVS and CDR2 as FQNEAQ. The J segment lost 4 bases and the V segment lost 4 bases, leaving 3 bases of the junction unmatched. CDR3 length equals 14 residues.

The CDR3 DNA sequence: TGTGCCAGCAGTTCAATGGCCCCAGGCACAGATACGCAGTATTTT. Translation: CASSSMAPGTDTQYF. The chain carries TRBV6-1 and TRBJ2-3, with unresolved D. Trimming left V 5 bases short and J 1 base short, with 13 bases between. Germline V gene data show CDR1 as MNHNS and CDR2 as SASEGT. This CDR3 comprises 15 residues.

The rearrangement joins TRBV7-9 to TRBJ2-1, with D hard to call. Between the trimmed V and J ends, which lost 3 bases and 1 base, there was a span of 10 bases. Germline V gene data show CDR1 as SEHNR and CDR2 as FQNEAQ (reference sequence). This CDR3 is 15 amino acids long. CDR3 sequence: CASSFSEYSYNEQFF. The DNA of the CDR3 is TGTGCCAGCAGCTTTTCCGAGTATTCCTACAATGAGCAGTTCTTC. Using reference TRBV7-9 and TRBJ2-1 for the parts outside the CDR3, the full variable domain is DTGVSQNPRHKITKRGQNVTFRCDPISEHNRLYWYRQTLGQGPEFLTYFQNEAQLEKSRLLSDRFSAERPKGSFSTLEIQRTEQGDSAMYLCASSFSEYSYNEQFFGPGTRLTVL.

The rearrangement uses TRBV19 and TRBJ2-7, with 10 bases matching TRBD1. This CDR3 has 14 amino acids. Germline V gene lookup returns CDR1 LNHDA and CDR2 SQIVND (reference sequence). V lost 6 bases, J lost 5 bases, and 7 bases stayed unmatched. For the CDR3, the DNA is TGTGCCAGTAGCCTCGACAGGGGGCGCGACGAGCAGTACTTC. It translates to CASSLDRGRDEQYF.

V is TRBV3-1 (or the pseudogene TRBV3-2) and J is TRBJ1-2; unclear D gene. The CDR3 has 16 residues. V was clipped by 3 bases and J by 4 bases, with 18 bases between them. Germline CDR1 reads LGHDT; CDR2 reads YNNKEL (reference sequence). Written as DNA, the CDR3 is TGTGCCAGCAGCCATTCAATCCCGGGATCAGCCTATGGCTACACCTTC. It yields the protein CASSHSIPGSAYGYTF.

In nucleotides, the CDR3 is TGTGCCAGCAGCTTATTAAACAGGCAGGCTAGCACAGATACGCAGTATTTT. Protein: CASSLLNRQASTDTQYF. V is TRBV7-2 and J is TRBJ2-3; D may be TRBD1 (5 bases). The V end lost 2 bases, the J end lost 0 bases, and 15 bases lay between the germline ends. The CDR3 runs to 17 residues. Germline CDR1 is SGHTA and CDR2 is FQGNSA.

V gene TRBV4-3 combines with J gene TRBJ2-2; D is perhaps TRBD1 (5 bases). Between the trimmed V and J ends, which lost 4 bases and 2 bases, there was a span of 14 bases. CDR1 is LGHNA, CDR2 YSLEER, per germline. The CDR3 runs 16 residues. CDR3 DNA: TGCGCCAGCAGCCCCCATTGGCAGGGAAACACCGGGGAGCTGTTTTTT. This sequence encodes CASSPHWQGNTGELFF.

The chain recombines TRBV27 with TRBJ1-2; 8 nucleotides line up with TRBD1. This CDR3 is 15 amino acids long. Germline V gene lookup returns CDR1 MNHEY and CDR2 SMNVEV (reference sequence). The V gene end was trimmed by 5 bases and the J gene end by 4 bases; junction bases not matched to a gene: 9. CDR3 DNA sequence: TGTGCCAGCAGTGGCTCGGACAGGGCGGGCTATGGCTACACCTTC. It is translated as CASSGSDRAGYGYTF.

The V call is TRBV7-2, the J call TRBJ1-6; 9 bases map to TRBD1. The CDR3 contains 14 residues. Germline V gene data show CDR1 as SGHTA and CDR2 as FQGNSA. With 4 bases clipped from V and 10 bases from J, the junction kept 5 bases outside the gene matches. The CDR3 region is CASSSGQGGSPLHF. CDR3 DNA: TGTGCCAGCAGCTCGGGACAGGGCGGGTCACCCCTCCACTTT.

V is TRBV30 and J is TRBJ1-1; tentatively, D is TRBD1 (5 bases). The CDR3 spans 11 residues. V shed 8 bases and J shed 10 bases, with 17 bases lying between them. CDR1 is GTSNPN and CDR2 is SVGIG in the germline V gene (reference sequence). Written as DNA, the CDR3 is TGTGCCGGGATTAAAGGGGCTGGAGCTTTCTTT. It is translated as CAGIKGAGAFF.